The clone carrying this T cell receptor (beta chain) came up many times. What it binds is not known. A single record per CDR3 protein comes from TCRdb applying MiXCR to the 5' RACE reads. The repertoire holds 350,000 to 450,000 distinct CDR3 sequences, with around 20% as singletons. The sample comes from a study of identical twins. V was clipped by 5 bases and J by 0 bases, with 14 bases between them. The CDR3 contains 15 residues. Germline V gene data show CDR1 as LNHDA and CDR2 as SQIVND (reference sequence). Study-wide results and limits: Beta out-of-frame sequences showed weaker excess twin sharing.

The receptor was isolated from a middle-aged man in good health. The sequencing input was naive T cells sorted from blood. The chain has TRBV19 and TRBJ2-7; D is undetermined. Here the CDR3 DNA reads TGTGCCAGTAGTCCCGGGCTGTCCAACTCCTACGAGCAGTACTTC. As protein: CASSPGLSNSYEQYF.